This T cell receptor beta chain was identified during a study of response to subunit inactivated influenza vaccine (dated by TCRdb to about 2018). For context, the study as a whole: Deep quantitative T cell receptor repertoire profiling was used in the study to track responses to a trivalent subunit inactivated influenza vaccine. Study-level results and caveats: According to the authors, only a limited number of new T cells may be recruited by each seasonal influenza vaccination.

Libraries were prepared through RT-PCR. For sequencing, an Illumina HiSeq 2500 was employed. TCRdb passed the public sequencing reads through fastp at Q25 and MiXCR, retaining productive beta sequences. Duplicate CDR3 protein sequences are folded into a single record with the most common DNA and genes. Within this sample are about 540,000 distinct CDR3 sequences, with approximately 20% of them counted one time only. The ten largest clones take up 2.8% of the sample. About this clonotype itself: It has no known antigen specificity. The input lacks base qualities; no much larger clone sits a single base away.

The germline V end is reduced by 4 bases and the J end by 4 bases; junction bases left unmatched: 12. The CDR3 spans 20 residues, from the cysteine through the phenylalanine. Only the CDR3 part of the read is kept: 60 bases, read in frame from the first base. CDR1 and CDR2 (SGHVS, FQNEAQ) derive from the germline V gene. The sample also formed part of further work on T cells expressing NK-cell markers. The second study's authors report: The TCR beta cDNA libraries were made using 5'RACE template switching, a step that added both a universal primer site and unique molecular identifiers. TCR beta-chain repertoires were profiled in sorted CD3+CD56+NKG2C+, CD3+CD56+NKG2C- and CD3+CD56-NKG2C+ T-cell subsets from eight donors. Among the eight sequenced donors, seven were HCMV-seropositive and one was HCMV-seronegative. To restrict sorting to alphabetaTCR-expressing T cells, an anti-gammadeltaTCR antibody was added in several experiments. In roughly 6 donors, the dominant CD3+CD56+NKG2C+ clonotypes were among the top 10 CD8+ clonotypes and accounted for about 1.0-7.0% of CD8+ T cells. Those dominant clonotypes were again the most abundant among CD3+CD56-NKG2C+ cells in a few donors, at about 25-65%. It remained unclear whether the expanded NKG2C-expressing T cell clones were specific for HCMV antigens. The eight sequenced donors were randomly selected healthy volunteers, three men and five women. A commercial ELISA kit detecting HCMV-specific IgG in serum was used to determine HCMV serostatus. Ficoll density gradient centrifugation was used to isolate peripheral blood mononuclear cells from blood. Using Miltenyi isolation kits, CD4+ and CD8+ T cells were isolated from PBMC through magnetic immunoseparation. cDNA synthesis was primed from the TCR beta constant segment and was followed by two successive PCR amplification steps. Sequencing of the libraries produced 2 x 150 bp reads on Illumina HiSeq 2000/2500, MiSeq or NextSeq. MIGEC was used to demultiplex reads and group the reads by UMI, and MiTCR was used to assemble and quantify clonotypes. To remove erroneous sequences, TCR cDNA sequences were retained only when supported by two or more reads. The tcR package was used for downstream repertoire analysis, and clonotypes were matched across fractions by CDR3 nucleotide sequence plus V segment. VDJmatch was used to annotate antigen specificity against VDJdb, with one amino acid substitution in CDR3 allowed.

The rearrangement joined TRBV7-8 to TRBJ2-2; the central 16 bases match TRBD2. This clonotype was obtained from a man aged 45-65 years who received an inactivated influenza vaccine. Donor details come from another sample of the same person, matched by shared clones. The starting material was CD4+ T cells sorted from PBMCs, obtained approximately 12 days after vaccination. The CDR3 loop reads CASSSNPGLAGGRGTGELFF. The DNA sequence follows: TGTGCCAGCAGCTCCAACCCGGGACTAGCGGGGGGGCGAGGCACCGGGGAGCTGTTTTTT.